A single sample is the source of the 24 T cell receptor beta chains below, sequenced in a study of patients and donors after allogeneic stem cell transplantation. A single record per CDR3 protein comes from TCRdb applying MiXCR to the RT-PCR reads. The sample lists about 110,000 distinct CDR3 sequences; 35% were seen once. Material: blood, either unsorted or a sorted T cell fraction (not recorded which). Every receptor here comes from a human donor who was either an allogeneic HSCT recipient or a stem cell or donor lymphocyte infusion donor (not recorded which). It is not recorded whose cells these are; they may come from a transplant donor.

This clonotype was seen a single time. The chain recombines TRBV27 with TRBJ2-2, with 10 bases lining up with TRBD1. The CDR3 is 15 residues long. Germline V gene lookup returns CDR1 MNHEY and CDR2 SMNVEV (reference sequence). J lost 6 bases, V lost 5 bases, and 6 bases had no gene match. The CDR3 spells CASSRPGQGSGELFF. CDR3 nucleotides: TGTGCCAGCAGTCGCCCGGGACAGGGGTCCGGGGAGCTGTTTTTT.

This clonotype was observed a single time. This rearrangement joins TRBV7-2 to TRBJ2-1, with TRBD1 as a possible D gene (6 bases). The V end was cut by 5 bases, the J end by 5 bases, with 16 bases between. CDR3 size: 15 residues. From germline, CDR1 is SGHTA and CDR2 FQGNSA. The CDR3 DNA reads as TGTGCCAGCAGCCAAGCCGACAGGCAAAACAATGAGCAGTTCTTC. Its protein product is CASSQADRQNNEQFF. The full variable domain, its missing parts supplied by reference TRBV7-2 and TRBJ2-1, is GAGVSQSPSNKVTEKGKDVELRCDPISGHTALYWYRQSLGQGLEFLIYFQGNSAPDKSGLPSDRFSAERTGGSVSTLTIQRTQQEDSAVYLCASSQADRQNNEQFFGPGTRLTVL.

In its sample, this clonotype was seen a few times. This chain connects TRBV15 to TRBJ2-3; D perhaps matches TRBD2 (5 bases). V was clipped by 3 bases and J by 0 bases, with 10 bases between them. The CDR3 runs 15 residues. CDR1 and CDR2 from the germline V gene are LNHNV and YYDKDF (reference sequence). This chain's CDR3 is CATSRSGSSTDTQYF. The CDR3, as DNA: TGTGCCACCAGCAGGAGCGGATCCAGCACAGATACGCAGTATTTT.

This clonotype was seen more than once but under ten times. The rearrangement links TRBV29-1 to TRBJ1-4; D unresolved. This CDR3 region has 11 residues. CDR1 and CDR2 from the germline V gene are SQVTM and ANQGSEA. Trimming shortened V by 4 bases and J by 13 bases, and 13 bases separated the two germline ends. This CDR3 is CSVVILRSLFF. CDR3 DNA: TGCAGCGTTGTTATTCTGCGGTCACTGTTTTTT.

This chain joins TRBV7-2 and TRBJ2-2; D remains unclear. Trimming stripped 3 bases from V and 0 bases from J, with 2 bases between. CDR1 is SGHTA, CDR2 FQGNSA, per germline. This CDR3 spans 13 amino acids. The CDR3 loop reads CASSFANTGELFF. The CDR3 DNA sequence: TGTGCCAGCAGCTTCGCGAACACCGGGGAGCTGTTTTTT.

The chain has TRBV5-1 and TRBJ1-2, with D possibly being TRBD1 (5 bases). Germline values: CDR1 SGHRS, CDR2 YFSETQ. V was pared by 3 bases and J by 14 bases, with 17 bases between. The CDR3 is 12 amino acids. DNA for the CDR3: TGCGCCAGCAGCTCGACTAGGGACGGGAGGACCTTC. It specifies CASSSTRDGRTF. The complete variable domain, with remaining parts taken from reference TRBV5-1 and TRBJ1-2, reads KAGVTQTPRYLIKTRGQQVTLSCSPISGHRSVSWYQQTPGQGLQFLFEYFSETQRNKGNFPGRFSGRQFSNSRSEMNVSTLELGDSALYLCASSSTRDGRTFGSGTRLTVV.

This clonotype was detected a few times. V and J are TRBV4-2 and TRBJ2-1; 7 nucleotides match TRBD1. Germline V gene lookup returns CDR1 LGHNA and CDR2 YNFKEQ. The CDR3 is made up of 14 amino acids. V shed 3 bases and J 5 bases; nucleotides not matched to a gene: 4. The CDR3 DNA reads TGTGCCAGCAGCCACCCGGGACAGAACAATGAGCAGTTCTTC. Residues: CASSHPGQNNEQFF.

The chain combines TRBV10-3 with TRBJ2-1, with D unclear. The germline V and J ends were trimmed by 0 bases and 8 bases, with 11 bases remaining between them. Germline-derived CDR1 and CDR2 are ENHRY and SYGVKD. The CDR3 is 14 amino acids. The CDR3 here is CAISESTAPHEQFF. CDR3 nucleotide sequence: TGTGCCATCAGTGAGTCGACGGCCCCCCATGAGCAGTTCTTC.

The rearrangement uses TRBV5-6 and TRBJ1-1; D gene uncertain. Germline V lookup: CDR1 SGHDT, CDR2 YYEEEE. CDR3 size: 16 residues. With 0 bases removed from V and 0 bases from J, the gap between germline ends came to 12 bases. CDR3 DNA sequence: TGTGCCAGCAGCTTGGCCGGAGGAGCCCTGAACACTGAAGCTTTCTTT. Translation gives CASSLAGGALNTEAFF.

V gene TRBV19 combines with J gene TRBJ2-7; 13 bases are shared with TRBD2. The CDR3 extends over 13 amino acids. The trim removed 6 bases at V and 6 bases at J, leaving 2 bases unmatched. Germline CDR1 and CDR2: LNHDA and SQIVND (reference sequence). Here the CDR3 DNA reads TGTGCCAGTAGGCGGACTAGCGGGAGCGAGCAGTACTTC. Translated, it gives CASRRTSGSEQYF.

This rearrangement joins TRBV7-2 to TRBJ2-3, with D uncertain. In germline, CDR1 is SGHTA, CDR2 FQGNSA. V dropped 1 base and J dropped 1 base, with 15 bases sitting between them. The CDR3 has 17 amino acids. CDR3 loop: CASSLGFAAIGTDTQYF. Written as DNA, the CDR3 is TGTGCCAGCAGCTTAGGGTTTGCGGCCATCGGCACAGATACGCAGTATTTT. The variable domain in full, with the rest retrieved from reference TRBV7-2 and TRBJ2-3, is GAGVSQSPSNKVTEKGKDVELRCDPISGHTALYWYRQSLGQGLEFLIYFQGNSAPDKSGLPSDRFSAERTGGSVSTLTIQRTQQEDSAVYLCASSLGFAAIGTDTQYFGPGTRLTVL.

CDR3 region: CATSSGRISYNEQFF. CDR3 in DNA: TGTGCCACCTCCTCCGGGCGGATCTCCTACAATGAGCAGTTCTTC. The chain uses TRBV7-8 and TRBJ2-1; D is ambiguous. This CDR3 spans 15 amino acids. Trimming shortened V by 10 bases and J by 0 bases, and 16 bases separated the two germline ends. CDR1 and CDR2 (germline): SGHVS, FQNEAQ.

This clonotype was picked up a small number of times. This sequence joins TRBV18 and TRBJ2-1, with D hard to call. The CDR3 contains 15 residues. With 0 bases removed from V and 2 bases from J, the gap between germline ends came to 8 bases. Germline lookup yields CDR1 KGHSH and CDR2 LQKENI. The CDR3 DNA reads as TGTGCCAGCTCACCACCCCATTACCCCTACAATGAGCAGTTCTTC. Translation gives CASSPPHYPYNEQFF.

This clonotype has just a few counts. The chain links TRBV12-3 or TRBV12-4 to TRBJ1-1; 10 bases fit TRBD1. Trimming at V came to 5 bases and at J to 4 bases, leaving 1 base not matched to a gene. The CDR3 is 13 residues long. For the CDR3, the DNA is TGTGCCAGCAGTCGGGACAGGGGCACTGAAGCTTTCTTT. Amino acids: CASSRDRGTEAFF.

The CDR3 loop reads CASSWGQGAYNEQFF. The CDR3 nucleotides are TGCGCCAGCAGCTGGGGACAGGGGGCGTACAATGAGCAGTTCTTC. The gene calls are TRBV5-1 and TRBJ2-1, with 12 bases identical to TRBD1. Germline V gene lookup returns CDR1 SGHRS and CDR2 YFSETQ. With V trimmed by 3 bases and J by 4 bases, 2 bases remained unmatched. There are 15 residues in the CDR3.

This clonotype is labeled as medium-sized. V gene TRBV28 combines with J gene TRBJ1-5, with 9 bases fitting TRBD1. The ends lost 7 bases at V and 3 bases at J; junction bases unmatched: 7. Germline CDR1 MDHEN, CDR2 SYDVKM. The CDR3 covers 15 residues. CDR3 in amino acids: CASIETGGDNQPQHF. CDR3 coding DNA: TGTGCCAGCATCGAGACAGGGGGGGACAATCAGCCCCAGCATTTT.

V usage is TRBV29-1 and J usage is TRBJ1-1, with D unclear. Trimming stripped 2 bases from V and 1 base from J, with 11 bases between. Germline CDR1 SQVTM, CDR2 ANQGSEA. There are 14 residues in the CDR3. The CDR3 loop is CSVERRQANTEAFF. The CDR3 DNA follows: TGCAGCGTTGAACGACGGCAGGCGAACACTGAAGCTTTCTTT.

The table lists this clonotype with a few counts. Here the CDR3 DNA reads TGCGCCAGCAGCCACGTACCCTCCGGACACAACTATGGCTACACCTTC. Amino acid sequence: CASSHVPSGHNYGYTF. The chain has TRBV5-1 and TRBJ1-2; the D gene is possibly TRBD1 (5 bases). The ends were cut back, 4 bases at V and 2 bases at J, with 18 bases in the middle. From germline, CDR1 is SGHRS and CDR2 YFSETQ. CDR3 size: 16 residues.

The chain has TRBV12-3 or TRBV12-4 and TRBJ2-5; possibly TRBD2 for D (6 bases). The V gene lost 3 bases and the J gene lost 4 bases, with 12 bases spanning the gap. The CDR3 extends over 14 amino acids. CDR3 nucleotides: TGTGCCAGCAGTTTCCCAGGGAGGACAGAGACCCAGTACTTC. It specifies CASSFPGRTETQYF.

This clonotype was found once. The chain recombines TRBV12-3 or TRBV12-4 with TRBJ2-2; TRBD2 matches 9 bases. V lost 6 bases to trimming and J lost 6 bases; unmatched junction nucleotides: 14. The length of the CDR3 is 17 residues. In DNA form, the CDR3 reads TGTGCCAGCAGAAAACTGGCGGGAGGGCCGTTTCCCGGGGAGCTGTTTTTT. Protein product: CASRKLAGGPFPGELFF.

V is TRBV5-1 and J is TRBJ2-7, with a weak D call TRBD1 (6 bases). V shed 0 bases and J shed 4 bases, with 20 bases lying between them. This CDR3 contains 17 residues. Germline CDR1 reads SGHRS; CDR2 reads YFSETQ. CDR3 protein: CASSLGSPRDTLYEQYF. As DNA, the CDR3 is TGCGCCAGCAGCTTGGGTTCCCCTCGGGACACTTTATACGAGCAGTACTTC.

This chain links TRBV6-5 with TRBJ2-1; TRBD2 matches 9 bases. Germline CDR1 and CDR2: MNHEY and SVGAGI. The CDR3 runs to 15 residues. V dropped 6 bases and J dropped 2; count of bases not matched to a gene: 5. The CDR3: CASSPTSGTYNEQFF. The CDR3 DNA sequence: TGTGCCAGCAGCCCGACTAGCGGAACCTACAATGAGCAGTTCTTC.

This clonotype was seen a handful of times. The chain has TRBV9 and TRBJ1-2; maybe TRBD1 (6 bases). Trimming stripped 4 bases from V and 3 bases from J, with 13 bases between. The CDR3 totals 14 residues. Looked up from germline, CDR1 is SGDLS and CDR2 is YYNGEE. CDR3 bases: TGTGCCAGCAGCCCAGAAGGACAGTACTATGGCTACACCTTC. As protein: CASSPEGQYYGYTF.

The genes are TRBV20-1 and TRBJ1-1, with no clear D. Trimming cost V 6 bases and J 0 bases, with 14 bases left between them. The CDR3 runs 14 residues. Germline lookup yields CDR1 DFQATT and CDR2 SNEGSKA (reference sequence). For the CDR3, the DNA is TGCAGTGCCCCTCTCGGCGCCTTGAACACTGAAGCTTTCTTT. It translates to CSAPLGALNTEAFF.